Sequencing of this T cell receptor beta chain was carried out in a study of blood T cell repertoires in COVID-19. Study details: Sites in the United States, Italy and Spain provided acute and convalescent COVID-19 samples.

Some clones are missing from TCRdb's copy, which holds only in-frame ones; the method was immunoSEQ multiplex PCR. Here the sample spans 60,000 to 70,000 clones, roughly 85% being singletons. V shed 4 bases and J shed 2 bases, with 13 bases lying between them. In germline, CDR1 is WNHNN, CDR2 SYGVQD (reference sequence). There are 15 residues in the CDR3. This sequence was found in a man in his fifties or sixties with acute or convalescent COVID-19. Sample: peripheral blood. The chain recombines TRBV10-1 with TRBJ2-3; no reliable D call. CDR3 residues: CASSAGLDDTDTQYF. CDR3 DNA: TGCGCCAGCAGTGCAGGCTTAGACGACACAGATACGCAGTATTTT.